This entry lists 17 T cell receptor beta chains sequenced from one sample in a study of cytomegalovirus exposure and HLA in healthy donors. PCR used 60 Vbeta primers and 13 Jbeta primers. Clones were read by immunoSEQ multiplex PCR, and TCRdb kept only the in-frame ones, dropping some. The sample gives around 150,000 clones, about 80% of which show up once; around 4.9% is in the top ten. The specimen was PBMCs. These receptors all come from a male donor in good health and CMV-seronegative.

The V and J genes are TRBV6-5 and TRBJ1-3; perhaps TRBD1 as D (5 bases). CDR3 length: 14 amino acids. Germline V gene data show CDR1 as MNHEY and CDR2 as SVGAGI. V gave up 2 bases and J gave up 1 base, with 6 bases separating them. The CDR3 DNA is TGTGCCAGCAGTTACAGGGGATCTGGAAACACCATATATTTT. Translated: CASSYRGSGNTIYF.

This chain joins TRBV27 and TRBJ1-5, with D perhaps matching TRBD1 (5 bases). The CDR3 runs 13 residues. Trimming removed 5 bases from V and 5 bases from J, with 10 bases in between. From germline, CDR1 is MNHEY and CDR2 SMNVEV (reference sequence). CDR3 amino acids: CASSAQGDQPQHF. The CDR3 region has the DNA TGTGCCAGCAGTGCTCAGGGTGATCAGCCCCAGCATTTT.

The chain carries TRBV9 and TRBJ1-1; TRBD1 matches 10 bases. The CDR3 length is 14 residues. The germline V gene encodes CDR1 SGDLS and CDR2 YYNGEE. Trimming cost V 0 bases and J 8 bases; bases outside gene matches: 4. The chain's CDR3 is CASSVDGDRGEAFF. In nucleotides, the CDR3 is TGTGCCAGCAGCGTAGATGGGGACAGGGGAGAAGCTTTCTTT.

The CDR3 coding sequence is TGTGCCAGCAGCTTGGCCGCCGGACAGGGGCGTTACGAGCAGTACTTC. Encoded protein: CASSLAAGQGRYEQYF. V usage is TRBV5-4 and J usage is TRBJ2-7, with 9 bases identical to TRBD1. Per the germline V gene, CDR1 is SGHNT and CDR2 is YYREEE (reference sequence). This CDR3 spans 16 amino acids. The V segment lost 0 bases and the J segment 4 bases; nucleotides outside the gene matches: 8.

V and J are TRBV28 and TRBJ2-2; weak D call: TRBD1 (6 bases). CDR3 length equals 14 residues. Trimming cost V 5 bases and J 5 bases, with 12 bases left between them. Germline V CDR1 and CDR2: MDHEN, SYDVKM. CDR3 residues: CASSRQGRTGELFF. In nucleotides, the CDR3 is TGTGCCAGCAGTAGGCAGGGGCGGACCGGGGAGCTGTTTTTT.

In the case of this clone: This sample includes further DNA sequences coding for the same CDR3. The rearrangement uses TRBV5-1 and TRBJ2-7, with a possible D match to TRBD1 (8 bases). CDR1 and CDR2 (germline): SGHRS, YFSETQ. With 0 bases removed from V and 4 bases from J, the gap between germline ends came to 11 bases. This CDR3 spans 14 amino acids. CDR3 amino acids: CASSLEQGGYEQYF. CDR3 nucleotides: TGCGCCAGCAGCTTGGAACAGGGGGGGTACGAGCAGTACTTC.

The chain employs TRBV5-1 and TRBJ2-1; D ambiguous. Germline CDR1 SGHRS, CDR2 YFSETQ. Trimming pared 0 bases from V and 5 bases from J, leaving 3 bases between. This CDR3 contains 12 residues. The CDR3 coding sequence is TGCGCCAGCAGCTTGGCCGACAATGAGCAGTTCTTC. Translated, it gives CASSLADNEQFF.

The J gene is TRBJ2-3, the V gene TRBV9; 10 positions agree with TRBD2. In germline, CDR1 is SGDLS, CDR2 YYNGEE. Unmatched junction bases numbered 8, after V lost 2 bases and J lost 5 bases. The CDR3 has 16 residues. The CDR3 DNA follows: TGTGCCAGCAGCGTTCTAGCGGGGGTTAACGGAGATACGCAGTATTTT. This codes for CASSVLAGVNGDTQYF. The full variable domain, completed using reference TRBV9 and TRBJ2-3, is DSGVTQTPKHLITATGQRVTLRCSPRSGDLSVYWYQQSLDQGLQFLIQYYNGEERAKGNILERFSAQQFPDLHSELNLSSLELGDSALYFCASSVLAGVNGDTQYFGPGTRLTVL.

The CDR3 spells CAGRGQLNTGELFF. The CDR3 DNA reads as TGTGCAGGCAGGGGCCAGTTGAACACCGGGGAGCTGTTTTTT. This chain uses TRBV6-1 with TRBJ2-2; TRBD1 might be the D (6 bases). There are 14 residues in the CDR3. Germline lookup yields CDR1 MNHNS and CDR2 SASEGT.

V and J are TRBV10-3 and TRBJ1-3; TRBD1 aligns across 9 bases. In germline, CDR1 is ENHRY, CDR2 SYGVKD. The trim removed 0 bases at V and 2 bases at J, leaving 5 bases unmatched. The CDR3 extends over 17 amino acids. Here the CDR3 reads CAISESRTGAAGNTIYF. Here the CDR3 DNA reads TGTGCCATCAGTGAGTCGCGGACAGGGGCGGCTGGAAACACCATATATTTT.

The J gene is TRBJ1-6, the V gene TRBV18; TRBD1 matches at 8 bases. The junction had 5 bases not matched to a gene; V was cut back by 5 bases and J by 8 bases. Germline values: CDR1 KGHSH, CDR2 LQKENI. CDR3 length: 14 residues. This chain's CDR3 is CASSLTGEDSPLHF. The CDR3 DNA reads TGTGCCAGCTCATTGACAGGGGAAGATTCACCCCTCCACTTT.

This rearrangement joins TRBV7-9 to TRBJ2-2, with TRBD1 matching over 10 bases. The trim removed 6 bases at V and 5 bases at J, leaving 9 bases unmatched. The CDR3 is 16 residues long. CDR1 and CDR2 from the germline V gene are SEHNR and FQNEAQ (reference sequence). The CDR3 DNA follows: TGTGCCAGCAGGGACGCCGGGACAGGGGATACCGGGGAGCTGTTTTTT. Protein product: CASRDAGTGDTGELFF.

The chain couples TRBV5-5 to TRBJ1-2; D gene ambiguous. The germline V gene has CDR1 SGHKS and CDR2 YYEKEE (reference sequence). The CDR3 sequence is 13 residues long. The V end lost 1 base, the J end lost 6 bases, and 10 bases lay between the germline ends. The CDR3 loop reads CASSLQQVDGYTF. The CDR3 DNA follows: TGTGCCAGCAGCTTGCAGCAGGTGGATGGCTACACCTTC.

This chain uses TRBV2 with TRBJ1-1; 8 bases are a match to TRBD1. This CDR3 spans 13 amino acids. Germline CDR1 reads SNHLY; CDR2 reads FYNNEI. J was trimmed by 2 bases and V by 9 bases; bases with no gene match: 5. The CDR3 DNA sequence: TGTGCCAGTTGGGACAGGTTAAACACTGAAGCTTTCTTT. Translation: CASWDRLNTEAFF.

This clone was detected a few times. The chain links TRBV7-8 to TRBJ1-4; a possible D gene is TRBD1 (6 bases). Germline V CDR1 and CDR2: SGHVS, FQNEAQ. This CDR3 has 17 amino acids. Trimming removed 1 base from V and 3 bases from J, with 15 bases in between. Here the CDR3 DNA reads TGTGCCAGCAGCTTAGTCACTGGTCAGGGGCCTAATGAAAAACTGTTTTTT. Translation: CASSLVTGQGPNEKLFF.

This clone was counted a single time. The V gene is TRBV7-3, the J gene TRBJ1-1; D ambiguous. The ends were cut back, 2 bases at V and 0 bases at J, with 13 bases in the middle. The CDR3 has 16 residues. Germline CDR1 reads SGHTA; CDR2 reads FQGTGA. CDR3 sequence reads: CASSLFGSTLNTEAFF. The CDR3 DNA sequence: TGTGCCAGCAGCTTATTCGGGTCCACCCTGAACACTGAAGCTTTCTTT.

The chain joins TRBV21-1 to TRBJ1-1; the table assigns TRBD1, which was not confirmed against the DNA. TRBV21-1 is deemed a pseudogene. There are 14 residues in the CDR3. In nucleotides, the CDR3 is TGTGCCAGCAGCTGTCCAGGGCACATCGCTGAAGCTTTCTTT. Translated: CASSCPGHIAEAFF.